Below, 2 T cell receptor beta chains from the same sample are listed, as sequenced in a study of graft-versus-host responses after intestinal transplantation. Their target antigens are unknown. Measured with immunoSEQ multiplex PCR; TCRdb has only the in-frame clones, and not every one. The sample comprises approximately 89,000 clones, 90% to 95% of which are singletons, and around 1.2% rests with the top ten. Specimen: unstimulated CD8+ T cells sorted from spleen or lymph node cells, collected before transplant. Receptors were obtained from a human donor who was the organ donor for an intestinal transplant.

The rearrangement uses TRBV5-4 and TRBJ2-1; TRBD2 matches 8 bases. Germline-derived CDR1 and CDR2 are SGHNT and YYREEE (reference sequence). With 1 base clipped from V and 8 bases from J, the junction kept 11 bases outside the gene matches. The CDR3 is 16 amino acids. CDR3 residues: CASSLTASGLSDEQFF. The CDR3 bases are TGTGCCAGCAGCTTGACTGCTAGCGGGCTCTCAGATGAGCAGTTCTTC.

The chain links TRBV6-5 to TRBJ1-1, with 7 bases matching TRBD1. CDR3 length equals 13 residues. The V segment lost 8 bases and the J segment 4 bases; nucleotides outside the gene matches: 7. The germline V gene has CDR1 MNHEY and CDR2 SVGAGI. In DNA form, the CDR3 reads TGTGCCAGCCAGGGGGGAAGGGGCACTGAAGCTTTCTTT. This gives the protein CASQGGRGTEAFF.